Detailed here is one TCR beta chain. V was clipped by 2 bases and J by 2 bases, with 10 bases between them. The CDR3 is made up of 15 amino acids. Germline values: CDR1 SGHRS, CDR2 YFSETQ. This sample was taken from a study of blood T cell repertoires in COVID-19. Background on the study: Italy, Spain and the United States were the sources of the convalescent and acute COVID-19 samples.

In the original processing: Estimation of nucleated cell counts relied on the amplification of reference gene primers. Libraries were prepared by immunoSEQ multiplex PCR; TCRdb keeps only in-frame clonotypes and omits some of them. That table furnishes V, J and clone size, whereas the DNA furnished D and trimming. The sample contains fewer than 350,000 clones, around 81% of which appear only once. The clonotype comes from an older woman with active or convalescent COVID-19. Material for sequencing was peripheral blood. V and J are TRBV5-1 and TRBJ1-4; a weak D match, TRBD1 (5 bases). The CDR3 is CASSFSGNTNEKLFF. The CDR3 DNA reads TGCGCCAGCAGCTTCTCAGGGAATACTAATGAAAAACTGTTTTTT.